The rows below give T cell receptor beta chains drawn from one sample of a study of cytomegalovirus exposure and HLA in healthy donors. The protocol was immunoSEQ multiplex PCR, while the TCRdb copy is restricted to in-frame clones and leaves out a portion. This repertoire shows 140,000 or so clones, almost 85% found once; its top ten account for roughly 10%. Sequenced: PBMCs. The receptors were gathered from a woman aged 55-75 years in good health and CMV-seropositive. CDR3s include the opening cysteine and the closing phenylalanine or tryptophan. D genes are given only for firm matches.

v_gene,d_gene,j_gene,len,CDR3aa
TRBV7-9,.,TRBJ1-5,12,CASSPHTEPQHF
TRBV6-1,.,TRBJ2-7,14,CASSLRDIAYEQYF
TRBV29-1,.,TRBJ2-1,10,CSVVLNEQFF
TRBV4-1,.,TRBJ2-2,16,CASSDRRASNTGELFF
TRBV7-8,TRBD2,TRBJ2-1,17,CASSGGTSGRSYNEQFF
TRBV2,.,TRBJ1-4,13,CATSGRGNEKLFF
TRBV15,.,TRBJ1-5,15,CATSRDLGLNQPQHF
TRBV7-9,TRBD1,TRBJ1-2,14,CASSFEGQGYGYTF
TRBV5-1,.,TRBJ2-1,15,CASSLDDRIPSEQFF
TRBV27,.,TRBJ2-1,14,CASSFGREYNEQFF
TRBV9,.,TRBJ2-1,13,CASSVGSYNEQFF
TRBV20-1,.,TRBJ2-7,11,CSAAGPYEQYF
TRBV27,TRBD1,TRBJ2-1,16,CASSLVTGGGINEQFF
TRBV2,.,TRBJ2-2,15,CASSEVRGVSGELFF
TRBV4-2,.,TRBJ2-5,11,CASSQQETQYF
TRBV29-1,TRBD2,TRBJ2-3,18,CSATTGGRTSGRTDTQYF
TRBV6-6,.,TRBJ2-5,14,CASTRLGGLGEQYF
TRBV19,TRBD1,TRBJ2-1,16,CASSMPGQGVSNEQFF
TRBV4-1,TRBD2,TRBJ2-1,16,CASSQALAGGYNEQFF
TRBV23-1,.,TRBJ2-3,18,CASSHWSRLRGPTDTQYF
TRBV5-1,.,TRBJ2-2,14,CASSPIRDPGELFF
TRBV5-6,TRBD1,TRBJ2-7,13,CASSPADRGEQYF
TRBV21-1,.,TRBJ2-7,14,CASRLAGDDLEQYF
TRBV7-9,.,TRBJ2-2,17,CASSFLPQGENTGELFF
TRBV7-3,.,TRBJ1-1,15,CASSLTAGMNTEAFF
TRBV7-2,.,TRBJ2-1,15,CASSLVVGAVGEQFF
TRBV27,.,TRBJ1-2,16,CASSSYAGSSHYGYTF
TRBV7-3,TRBD2,TRBJ2-1,14,CASIAGGSYNEQFF
TRBV5-1,.,TRBJ2-5,14,CASSPGGGEETQYF
TRBV18,.,TRBJ2-7,14,CASSPAGQAGEQYF
TRBV19,TRBD2,TRBJ2-1,15,CASRQRASGHNEQFF